These 18 T cell receptor beta chains originate from one sample sequenced in a study of blood T cell repertoires in COVID-19. Sequencing used immunoSEQ multiplex PCR; TCRdb keeps in-frame clones, though not all of them. The top ten clones hold approximately 10% of a sample with roughly 200,000 clones, roughly 76% of them seen once. The sample taken for sequencing was peripheral blood. The origin of the receptors is a woman in her thirties or forties with COVID-19, enrolled during active disease.

The chain is built from TRBV9 and TRBJ2-1; 8 nucleotides match TRBD2. CDR3 length: 17 amino acids. Per germline, CDR1 SGDLS and CDR2 YYNGEE. Unmatched junction bases numbered 9, after V lost 0 bases and J lost 4 bases. The CDR3 bases are TGTGCCAGCAGCGTAGGGGGTAGCGGGACCCGATACAATGAGCAGTTCTTC. This codes for CASSVGGSGTRYNEQFF.

The rearrangement links TRBV6-2 or TRBV6-3 to TRBJ2-7; 7 positions agree with TRBD1. There are 14 residues in the CDR3. Germline lookup yields CDR1 MNHEY and CDR2 SVGEGT. The V gene end was trimmed by 5 bases and the J gene end by 4 bases; junction bases not matched to a gene: 8. This CDR3 reads CASSTGQLLYEQYF. In DNA form, the CDR3 reads TGTGCCAGCAGTACGGGACAGCTCCTTTACGAGCAGTACTTC.

The chain links TRBV30 to TRBJ2-2; D gene unclear. Trimming stripped 5 bases from V and 6 bases from J, with 10 bases between. The CDR3 is made up of 12 amino acids. Germline V gene data show CDR1 as GTSNPN and CDR2 as SVGIG (reference sequence). The CDR3 reads CAWPRLSGELFF. In DNA, the CDR3 is TGTGCCTGGCCGCGGCTCTCCGGGGAGCTGTTTTTT.

This clone has just a few counts. This chain connects TRBV9 to TRBJ1-1, with 7 positions matching TRBD1. Trimming cost V 0 bases and J 4 bases; bases outside gene matches: 6. CDR3 size: 15 residues. Germline V gene sequence: CDR1 SGDLS, CDR2 YYNGEE. In DNA, the CDR3 is TGTGCCAGCAGCGTAGGGACAGGCTTTATCACTGAAGCTTTCTTT. It encodes CASSVGTGFITEAFF.

The chain carries TRBV19 and TRBJ2-5, with TRBD2 matching over 8 bases. There are 19 residues in the CDR3. V lost 6 bases to trimming and J lost 5 bases; unmatched junction nucleotides: 23. In germline, CDR1 is LNHDA, CDR2 SQIVND (reference sequence). The CDR3 nucleotides are TGTGCCAGTAGACGGGGGGGTTTGTCGGGAGGCTCAAAAGTGGAGACCCAGTACTTC. Translation: CASRRGGLSGGSKVETQYF. The entire variable domain, with the rest obtained from reference TRBV19 and TRBJ2-5, is as follows: DGGITQSPKYLFRKEGQNVTLSCEQNLNHDAMYWYRQDPGQGLRLIYYSQIVNDFQKGDIAEGYSVSREKKESFPLTVTSAQKNPTAFYLCASRRGGLSGGSKVETQYFGPGTRLLVL.

The V gene is TRBV28, the J gene TRBJ2-1, with D unclear. This CDR3 region has 13 residues. Deletions cut 7 bases from V and 8 bases from J, with 15 bases between. Germline V gene lookup returns CDR1 MDHEN and CDR2 SYDVKM. The CDR3 sequence: CASMVLQNHEQFF. In nucleotides, the CDR3 is TGTGCCAGCATGGTCCTCCAGAACCATGAGCAGTTCTTC.

V usage is TRBV3-1 (or the pseudogene TRBV3-2) and J usage is TRBJ2-1; 10 bases line up with TRBD1. In germline, CDR1 is LGHDT, CDR2 YNNKEL (reference sequence). The CDR3 covers 16 residues. V shed 5 bases, J shed 7 bases, and the junction held 11 bases outside the gene matches. CDR3 sequence reads: CASSSPTRDRGNEQFF. CDR3 bases: TGTGCCAGCAGCTCTCCAACCCGGGACAGGGGAAATGAGCAGTTCTTC.

The V call is TRBV2, the J call TRBJ1-2; 9 nucleotides line up with TRBD1. The V gene's germline CDR1 is SNHLY and CDR2 FYNNEI. CDR3 length equals 13 residues. V lost 4 bases and J lost 5; bases outside the gene matches: 2. The CDR3 protein is CASSVGTGYGYTF. The CDR3, as DNA: TGTGCCAGCAGTGTCGGGACAGGGTATGGCTACACCTTC.

The V and J genes are TRBV6-5 and TRBJ1-2, with 7 nucleotides matching TRBD1. Losses at the gene ends were 10 bases for V and 4 bases for J; bases not matched to a gene: 12. Germline CDR1 is MNHEY and CDR2 is SVGAGI. This CDR3 spans 14 amino acids. CDR3 amino acids: CATSGGGRLYGYTF. Here the CDR3 DNA reads TGTGCCACCTCCGGAGGGGGCCGTCTCTATGGCTACACCTTC.

The chain is built from TRBV19 and TRBJ1-3; D unclear. V lost 6 bases and J lost 0, with 15 bases in between. The CDR3 consists of 16 residues. Germline V gene lookup returns CDR1 LNHDA and CDR2 SQIVND (reference sequence). CDR3 coding DNA: TGTGCCAGTAGCCCCTTCAGGTCCGTCTCTGGAAACACCATATATTTT. It specifies CASSPFRSVSGNTIYF. Full variable domain (missing parts from reference TRBV19 and TRBJ1-3): DGGITQSPKYLFRKEGQNVTLSCEQNLNHDAMYWYRQDPGQGLRLIYYSQIVNDFQKGDIAEGYSVSREKKESFPLTVTSAQKNPTAFYLCASSPFRSVSGNTIYFGEGSWLTVV.

The V gene is TRBV16, the J gene TRBJ1-2, with no clear D. With 0 bases removed from V and 8 bases from J, the gap between germline ends came to 7 bases. The CDR3 sequence is 12 residues long. Germline V gene data show CDR1 as KGHSY and CDR2 as FQNENV. The DNA of the CDR3 is TGTGCCAGCAGCCAATCCCATCGGGGCTACACCTTC. Its translation: CASSQSHRGYTF. Full variable domain (missing parts from reference TRBV16 and TRBJ1-2): GEEVAQTPKHLVRGEGQKAKLYCAPIKGHSYVFWYQQVLKNEFKFLISFQNENVFDETGMPKERFSAKCLPNSPCSLEIQATKLEDSAVYFCASSQSHRGYTFGSGTRLTVV.

The chain employs TRBV12-3 or TRBV12-4 and TRBJ2-1; D gene uncertain. CDR3 length: 12 residues. Trimming left V 2 bases short and J 8 bases short, with 7 bases between. The CDR3 region is CASSLWRHEQFF. CDR3 nucleotide sequence: TGTGCCAGCAGTTTATGGCGGCATGAGCAGTTCTTC.

The V call is TRBV19, the J call TRBJ2-7; weak D call: TRBD1 (5 bases). Germline V gene data show CDR1 as LNHDA and CDR2 as SQIVND (reference sequence). The ends were cut back, 2 bases at V and 0 bases at J, with 11 bases in the middle. The CDR3 loop spans 15 amino acids. The CDR3 region has the DNA TGTGCCAGTAGTATACACAGGAGTAACTCCTACGAGCAGTACTTC. It yields the protein CASSIHRSNSYEQYF. Using reference TRBV19 and TRBJ2-7 for the parts outside the CDR3, the full variable domain is DGGITQSPKYLFRKEGQNVTLSCEQNLNHDAMYWYRQDPGQGLRLIYYSQIVNDFQKGDIAEGYSVSREKKESFPLTVTSAQKNPTAFYLCASSIHRSNSYEQYFGPGTRLTVT.

The V call is TRBV9, the J call TRBJ1-2, with a possible D match to TRBD1 (5 bases). The CDR3 spans 13 residues. The V end was cut by 3 bases, the J end by 2 bases, with 8 bases between. Germline V CDR1 and CDR2: SGDLS, YYNGEE. The CDR3 sequence is CASSDQGNYGYTF. The CDR3 DNA follows: TGTGCCAGCAGCGACCAGGGCAACTATGGCTACACCTTC.

The chain joins TRBV3-1 (or the pseudogene TRBV3-2) to TRBJ2-6, with TRBD1 as a possible D gene (5 bases). The germline CDR1 and CDR2 sequences are LGHDT and YNNKEL (reference sequence). The CDR3 loop spans 18 amino acids. The V gene lost 0 bases and the J gene lost 1 base, with 13 bases spanning the gap. Here the CDR3 DNA reads TGTGCCAGCAGCCAAGATGTGCAGGGATGGTCTGGGGCCAACGTCCTGACTTTC. Residues: CASSQDVQGWSGANVLTF.

V and J are TRBV28 and TRBJ2-5; possibly TRBD2 for D (8 bases). The CDR3 sequence is 17 residues long. Between the trimmed V and J ends, which lost 6 bases and 3 bases, there was a span of 23 bases. CDR1 and CDR2 (germline): MDHEN, SYDVKM. CDR3 sequence reads: CASSPASGRGGKETQYF. In DNA form, the CDR3 reads TGTGCCAGCAGCCCGGCGAGCGGGAGAGGGGGCAAAGAGACCCAGTACTTC. Looking up the rest from reference TRBV28 and TRBJ2-5 gives the full variable domain: DVKVTQSSRYLVKRTGEKVFLECVQDMDHENMFWYRQDPGLGLRLIYFSYDVKMKEKGDIPEGYSVSREKKERFSLILESASTNQTSMYLCASSPASGRGGKETQYFGPGTRLLVL.

In this sample, this clone turned up once. The chain links TRBV13 to TRBJ2-1, with 8 bases identical to TRBD2. Trimming at V came to 2 bases and at J to 6 bases, leaving 6 bases not matched to a gene. CDR3 length: 15 amino acids. Germline assignment: CDR1 PRHDT and CDR2 FYEKMQ (reference sequence). The chain's CDR3 is CASSLSGSGPNEQFF. The CDR3 DNA is TGTGCCAGCAGCTTAAGCGGGAGCGGTCCCAATGAGCAGTTCTTC.

The V gene is TRBV5-1, the J gene TRBJ2-1; D call uncertain. Germline V lookup: CDR1 SGHRS, CDR2 YFSETQ. Trimming shortened V by 2 bases and J by 5 bases, and 2 bases separated the two germline ends. The CDR3 has 11 residues. CDR3 sequence: CASSFNNEQFF. The CDR3 bases are TGCGCCAGCAGCTTCAACAATGAGCAGTTCTTC. Together with reference TRBV5-1 and TRBJ2-1, the CDR3 gives the full variable domain: KAGVTQTPRYLIKTRGQQVTLSCSPISGHRSVSWYQQTPGQGLQFLFEYFSETQRNKGNFPGRFSGRQFSNSRSEMNVSTLELGDSALYLCASSFNNEQFFGPGTRLTVL.